This T cell receptor beta chain derives from a study of T cells in Graves' hyperthyroidism and ophthalmopathy. General observations from the study: Model output signaled ophthalmopathy a median roughly 6 months ahead of onset. Most expanded thyroid clonotypes above 0.001 recurred in blood.

This CDR3 spans 16 amino acids. CDR1 is ENHRY and CDR2 is SYGVKD in the germline V gene. V shed 7 bases, J shed 3 bases, and the junction held 13 bases outside the gene matches. This clonotype was counted ten times or more. Its matching antigen is unknown. It was RNA transcripts that yielded the amplified TCR beta CDR3 regions. Carried out on the TCR CDR3, a first-round RT-PCR used the HTBI primer set. In TCRdb, the multiplex PCR reads were re-called with MiXCR into one record per CDR3 protein. The table has around 500,000 distinct CDR3 sequences, about 16% seen once. Diagnosing involved the use of clinical symptoms, serum thyroxine and TRAb, thyroid ultrasound and orbital computed tomography. The authors took PBMCs from roughly 10 ml fresh peripheral blood.

V and J are TRBV10-3 and TRBJ1-1; 8 positions agree with TRBD1. The sample taken for sequencing was blood. The sequence was obtained from a woman under 40 with Graves' ophthalmopathy. The CDR3: CAITPGTGPGHTEAFF. As DNA, the CDR3 is TGTGCCATCACCCCGGGGACAGGCCCCGGGCACACTGAAGCTTTCTTT.